Listed here are 2 T cell receptor beta chains from one sample, sequenced in a study of blood T cell repertoires in COVID-19. The method was immunoSEQ multiplex PCR; TCRdb's version includes in-frame clones alone and lacks a portion of them. The sample carries just over 650,000 clones, 80% to 90% recorded once. Sequencing was performed on peripheral blood. The receptors come from a woman in her late teens or twenties with acute or convalescent COVID-19.

The chain carries TRBV6-1 and TRBJ1-3; D possibly corresponds to TRBD1 (5 bases). The germline V gene encodes CDR1 MNHNS and CDR2 SASEGT. This CDR3 is built from 15 residues. Trimming took off 1 base at V and 2 bases at J, with 9 bases between the two ends. The CDR3 coding sequence is TGTGCCAGCAGTGAAGACAGGAATACTGGAAACACCATATATTTT. As protein: CASSEDRNTGNTIYF.

V and J are TRBV24-1 and TRBJ2-3, with TRBD2 matching over 11 bases. Germline V gives CDR1 KGHDR, CDR2 SFDVKD. The CDR3 spans 12 residues. The V gene end was trimmed by 9 bases and the J gene end by 10 bases; junction bases not matched to a gene: 5. CDR3 sequence: CATQTSGVSQYF. CDR3 coding DNA: TGTGCCACCCAGACTAGCGGGGTCTCGCAGTATTTT.